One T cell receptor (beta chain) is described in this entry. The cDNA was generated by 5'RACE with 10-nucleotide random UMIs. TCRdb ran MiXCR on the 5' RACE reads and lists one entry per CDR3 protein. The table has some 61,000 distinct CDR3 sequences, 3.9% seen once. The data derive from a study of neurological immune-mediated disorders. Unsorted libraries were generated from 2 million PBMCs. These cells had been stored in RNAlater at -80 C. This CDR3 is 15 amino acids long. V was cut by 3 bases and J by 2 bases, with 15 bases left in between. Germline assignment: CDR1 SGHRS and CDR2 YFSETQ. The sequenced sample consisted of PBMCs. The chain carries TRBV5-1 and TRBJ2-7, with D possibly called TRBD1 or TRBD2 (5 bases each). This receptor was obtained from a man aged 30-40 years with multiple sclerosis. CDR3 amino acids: CASSSGLRAAYEQYF. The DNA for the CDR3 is TGCGCCAGCAGCTCCGGACTCAGGGCAGCCTACGAGCAGTACTTC.